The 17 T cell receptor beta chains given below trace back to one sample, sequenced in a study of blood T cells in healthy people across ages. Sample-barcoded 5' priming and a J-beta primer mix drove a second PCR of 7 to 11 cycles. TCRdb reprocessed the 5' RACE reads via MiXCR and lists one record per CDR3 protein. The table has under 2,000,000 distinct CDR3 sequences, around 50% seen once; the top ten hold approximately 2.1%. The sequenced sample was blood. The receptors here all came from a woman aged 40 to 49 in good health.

Written as DNA, the CDR3 is TGTGCCAGCAGCTTGGGTCAGCGCTCAATGAACACTGAAGCTTTCTTT. Translating gives CASSLGQRSMNTEAFF. The J gene is TRBJ1-1, the V gene TRBV5-5, with D hard to call. The CDR3 length is 16 residues. Germline V gene sequence: CDR1 SGHKS, CDR2 YYEKEE (reference sequence). With 0 bases removed from V and 0 bases from J, the gap between germline ends came to 12 bases. Complete variable domain (other parts from reference TRBV5-5 and TRBJ1-1): DAGVTQSPTHLIKTRGQQVTLRCSPISGHKSVSWYQQVLGQGPQFIFQYYEKEERGRGNFPDRFSARQFPNYSSELNVNALLLGDSALYLCASSLGQRSMNTEAFFGQGTRLTVV.

In nucleotides, the CDR3 is TGTGCCAGCAGCTTAGACGGACAGGTACTTAATTCACCCCTCCACTTT. Encoded protein: CASSLDGQVLNSPLHF. V and J are TRBV7-9 and TRBJ1-6; 7 bases agree with TRBD1. CDR1 and CDR2 from the germline V gene are SEHNR and FQNEAQ (reference sequence). The trim removed 1 base at V and 6 bases at J, leaving 6 bases unmatched. CDR3 length: 16 amino acids.

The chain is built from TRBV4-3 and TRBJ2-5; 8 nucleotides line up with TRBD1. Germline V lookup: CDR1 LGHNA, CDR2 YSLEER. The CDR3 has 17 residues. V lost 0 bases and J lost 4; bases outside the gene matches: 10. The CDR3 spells CASSQDWRQGARETQYF. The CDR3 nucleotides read TGCGCCAGCAGCCAAGATTGGCGGCAGGGGGCGCGAGAGACCCAGTACTTC.

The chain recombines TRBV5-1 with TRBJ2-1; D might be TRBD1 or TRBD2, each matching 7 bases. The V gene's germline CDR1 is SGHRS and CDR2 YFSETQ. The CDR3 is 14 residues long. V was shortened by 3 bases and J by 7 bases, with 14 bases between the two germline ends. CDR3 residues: CASSWEGAGNEQFF. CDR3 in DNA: TGCGCCAGCAGCTGGGAGGGGGCAGGTAATGAGCAGTTCTTC.

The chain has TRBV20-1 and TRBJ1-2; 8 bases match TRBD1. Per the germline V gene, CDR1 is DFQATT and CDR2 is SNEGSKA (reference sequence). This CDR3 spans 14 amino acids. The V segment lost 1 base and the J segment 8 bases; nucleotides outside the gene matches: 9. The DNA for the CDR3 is TGCAGTGCTAGAGCCCAGGGACAGGTGAAGGGCTACACCTTC. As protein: CSARAQGQVKGYTF.

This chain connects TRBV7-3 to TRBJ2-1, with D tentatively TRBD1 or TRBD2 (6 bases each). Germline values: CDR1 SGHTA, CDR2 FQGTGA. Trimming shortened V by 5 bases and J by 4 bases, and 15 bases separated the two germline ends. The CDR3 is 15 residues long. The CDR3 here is CASSATGAGYNEQFF. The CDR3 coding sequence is TGTGCCAGCAGCGCAACGGGGGCCGGGTACAATGAGCAGTTCTTC.

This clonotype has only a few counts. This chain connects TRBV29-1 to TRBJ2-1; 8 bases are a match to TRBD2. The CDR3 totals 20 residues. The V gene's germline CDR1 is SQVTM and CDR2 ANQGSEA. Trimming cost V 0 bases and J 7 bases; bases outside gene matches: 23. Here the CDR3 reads CSVEERLGSGVLQGRNEQFF. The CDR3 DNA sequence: TGCAGCGTTGAAGAACGGCTGGGTAGCGGGGTCCTCCAGGGCAGGAATGAGCAGTTCTTC.

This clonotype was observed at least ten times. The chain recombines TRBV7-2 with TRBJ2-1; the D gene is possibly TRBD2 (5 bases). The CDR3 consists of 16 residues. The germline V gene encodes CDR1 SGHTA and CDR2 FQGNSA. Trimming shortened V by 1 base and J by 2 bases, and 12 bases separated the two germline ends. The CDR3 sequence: CASSLERVGAYNEQFF. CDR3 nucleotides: TGTGCCAGCAGCTTAGAACGGGTCGGGGCCTACAATGAGCAGTTCTTC.

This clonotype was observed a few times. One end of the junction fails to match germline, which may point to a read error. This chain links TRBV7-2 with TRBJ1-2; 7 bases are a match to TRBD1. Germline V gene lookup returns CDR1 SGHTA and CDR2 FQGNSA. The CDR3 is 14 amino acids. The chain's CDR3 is CASSPLTGTYSYTF. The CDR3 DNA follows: TGTGCCAGCAGCCCTCTGACAGGGACCTATAGCTACACCTTC.

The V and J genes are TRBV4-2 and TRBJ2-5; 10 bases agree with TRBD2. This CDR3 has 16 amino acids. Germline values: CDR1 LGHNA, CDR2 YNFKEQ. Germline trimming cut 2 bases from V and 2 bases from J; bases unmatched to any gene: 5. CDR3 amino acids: CASSQPTSGEQETQYF. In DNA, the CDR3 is TGTGCCAGCAGCCAACCTACTAGCGGGGAACAAGAGACCCAGTACTTC.

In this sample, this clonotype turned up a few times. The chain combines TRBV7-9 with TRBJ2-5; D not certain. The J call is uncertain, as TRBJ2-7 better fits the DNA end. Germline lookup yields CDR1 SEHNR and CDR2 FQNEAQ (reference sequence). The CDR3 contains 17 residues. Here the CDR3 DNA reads TGTGCCAGCAGCGATAACAACCAGGCTCCCGCCCTCTACGAGCAGTACTTC. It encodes CASSDNNQAPALYEQYF.

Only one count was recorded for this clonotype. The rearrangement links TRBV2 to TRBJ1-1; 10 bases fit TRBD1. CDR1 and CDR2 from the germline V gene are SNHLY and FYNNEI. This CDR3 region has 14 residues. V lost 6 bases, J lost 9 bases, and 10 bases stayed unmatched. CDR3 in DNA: TGTGCCAGCAGACTTACCGGGACAGGGGATAAAGCTTTCTTT. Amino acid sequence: CASRLTGTGDKAFF.

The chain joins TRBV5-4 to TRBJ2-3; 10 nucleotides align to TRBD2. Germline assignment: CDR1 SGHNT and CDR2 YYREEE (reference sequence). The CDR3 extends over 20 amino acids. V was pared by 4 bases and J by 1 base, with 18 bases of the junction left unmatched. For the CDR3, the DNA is TGTGCCAGCAGCACCCCTATCGGGGCTAGCGGGGGCCTCGGCACAGATACGCAGTATTTT. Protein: CASSTPIGASGGLGTDTQYF.

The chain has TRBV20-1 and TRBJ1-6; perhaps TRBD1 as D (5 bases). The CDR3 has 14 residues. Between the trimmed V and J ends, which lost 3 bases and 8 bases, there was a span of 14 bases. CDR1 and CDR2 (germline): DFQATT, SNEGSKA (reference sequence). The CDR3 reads CSARGRTRDSPLHF. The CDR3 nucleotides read TGCAGTGCTAGGGGCCGGACACGGGATTCACCCCTCCACTTT.

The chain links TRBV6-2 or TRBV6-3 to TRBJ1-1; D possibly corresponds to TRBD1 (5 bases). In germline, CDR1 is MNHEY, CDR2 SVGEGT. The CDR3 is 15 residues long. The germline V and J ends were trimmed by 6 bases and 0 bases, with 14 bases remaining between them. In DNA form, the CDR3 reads TGTGCCAGCAGAAAGGGGACGGGGTTGAACACTGAAGCTTTCTTT. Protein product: CASRKGTGLNTEAFF.

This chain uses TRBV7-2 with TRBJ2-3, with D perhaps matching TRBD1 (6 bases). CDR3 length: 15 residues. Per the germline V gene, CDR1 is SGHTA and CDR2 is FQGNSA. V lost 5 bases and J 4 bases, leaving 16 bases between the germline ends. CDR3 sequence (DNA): TGTGCCAGCAGCGTTCTGGGGGCTGGCGCAGATACGCAGTATTTT. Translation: CASSVLGAGADTQYF.

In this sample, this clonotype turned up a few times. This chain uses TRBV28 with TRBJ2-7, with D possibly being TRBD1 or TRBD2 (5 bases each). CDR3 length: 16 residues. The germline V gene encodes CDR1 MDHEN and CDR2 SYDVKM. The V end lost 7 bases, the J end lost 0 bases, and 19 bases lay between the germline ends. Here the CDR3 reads CASIPGALSSSYEQYF. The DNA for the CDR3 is TGTGCCAGCATCCCCGGGGCTTTGTCGAGCTCCTACGAGCAGTACTTC. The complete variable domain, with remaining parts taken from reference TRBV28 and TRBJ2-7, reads DVKVTQSSRYLVKRTGEKVFLECVQDMDHENMFWYRQDPGLGLRLIYFSYDVKMKEKGDIPEGYSVSREKKERFSLILESASTNQTSMYLCASIPGALSSSYEQYFGPGTRLTVT.